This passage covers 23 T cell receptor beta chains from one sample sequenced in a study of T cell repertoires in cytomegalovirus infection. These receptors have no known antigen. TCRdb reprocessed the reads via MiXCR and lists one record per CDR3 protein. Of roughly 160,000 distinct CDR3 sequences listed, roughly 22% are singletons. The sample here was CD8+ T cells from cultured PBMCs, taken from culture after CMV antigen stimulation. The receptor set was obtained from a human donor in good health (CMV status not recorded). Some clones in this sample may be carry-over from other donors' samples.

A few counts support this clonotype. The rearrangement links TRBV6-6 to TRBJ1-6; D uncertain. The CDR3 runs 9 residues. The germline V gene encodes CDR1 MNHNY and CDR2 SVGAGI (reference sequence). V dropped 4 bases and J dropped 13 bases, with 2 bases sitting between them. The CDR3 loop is CASSFPLHF. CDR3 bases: TGTGCCAGCAGTTTCCCCCTCCACTTT.

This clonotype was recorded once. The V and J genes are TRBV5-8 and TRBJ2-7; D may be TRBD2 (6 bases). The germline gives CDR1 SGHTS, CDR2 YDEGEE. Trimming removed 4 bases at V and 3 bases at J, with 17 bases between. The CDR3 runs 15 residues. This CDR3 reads CASSLEAGKDYEQYF. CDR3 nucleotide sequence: TGTGCCAGCAGCCTCGAGGCGGGGAAAGACTACGAGCAGTACTTC. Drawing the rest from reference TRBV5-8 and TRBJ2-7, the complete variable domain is EAGVTQSPTHLIKTRGQQATLRCSPISGHTSVYWYQQALGLGLQFLLWYDEGEERNRGNFPPRFSGRQFPNYSSELNVNALELEDSALYLCASSLEAGKDYEQYFGPGTRLTVT.

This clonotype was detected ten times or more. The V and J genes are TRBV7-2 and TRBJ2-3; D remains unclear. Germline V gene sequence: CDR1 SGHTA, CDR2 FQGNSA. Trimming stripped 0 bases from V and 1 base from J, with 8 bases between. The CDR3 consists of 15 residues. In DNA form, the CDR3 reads TGTGCCAGCAGCTTAGCATTTGGGGGCACAGATACGCAGTATTTT. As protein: CASSLAFGGTDTQYF.

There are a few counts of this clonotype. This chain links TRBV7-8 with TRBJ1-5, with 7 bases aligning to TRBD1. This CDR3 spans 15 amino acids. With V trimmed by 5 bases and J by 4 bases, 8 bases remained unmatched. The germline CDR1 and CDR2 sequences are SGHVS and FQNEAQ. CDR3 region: CASSPIGTVNQPQHF. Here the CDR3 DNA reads TGTGCCAGCAGCCCCATCGGGACAGTGAATCAGCCCCAGCATTTT.

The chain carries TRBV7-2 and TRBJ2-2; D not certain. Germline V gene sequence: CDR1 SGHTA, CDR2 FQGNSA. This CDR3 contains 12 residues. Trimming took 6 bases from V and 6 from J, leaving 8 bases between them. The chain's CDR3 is CASSWTPGELFF. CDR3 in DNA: TGTGCCAGCAGTTGGACGCCCGGGGAGCTGTTTTTT.

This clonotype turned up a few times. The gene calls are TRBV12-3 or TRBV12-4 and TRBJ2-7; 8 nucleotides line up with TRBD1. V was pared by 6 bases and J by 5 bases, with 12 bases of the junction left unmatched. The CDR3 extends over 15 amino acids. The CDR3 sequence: CASSFRQGTLDEQYF. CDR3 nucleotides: TGTGCCAGCAGCTTTCGACAGGGGACCTTGGACGAGCAGTACTTC.

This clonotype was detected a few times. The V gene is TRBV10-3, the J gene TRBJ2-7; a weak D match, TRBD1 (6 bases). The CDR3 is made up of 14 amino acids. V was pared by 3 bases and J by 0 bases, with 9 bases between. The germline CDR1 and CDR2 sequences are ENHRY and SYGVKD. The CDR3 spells CAISDGQSSYEQYF. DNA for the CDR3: TGTGCCATCAGTGACGGACAGAGCTCCTACGAGCAGTACTTC.

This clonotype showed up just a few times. This CDR3 is CASSPQGATNYGYTF. The CDR3 region has the DNA TGTGCCAGCAGTCCCCAAGGGGCTACCAACTATGGCTACACCTTC. This chain links TRBV27 with TRBJ1-2; perhaps TRBD1 as D (5 bases). The CDR3 contains 15 residues. The germline CDR1 and CDR2 sequences are MNHEY and SMNVEV (reference sequence). V shed 5 bases and J shed 2 bases, with 15 bases lying between them.

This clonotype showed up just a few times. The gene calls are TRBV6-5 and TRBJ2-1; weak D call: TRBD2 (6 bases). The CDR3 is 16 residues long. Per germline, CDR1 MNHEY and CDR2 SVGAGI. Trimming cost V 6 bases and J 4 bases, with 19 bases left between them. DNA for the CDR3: TGTGCCAGCAGCCCACCCCTGACGGGGGTTTACAATGAGCAGTTCTTC. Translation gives CASSPPLTGVYNEQFF.

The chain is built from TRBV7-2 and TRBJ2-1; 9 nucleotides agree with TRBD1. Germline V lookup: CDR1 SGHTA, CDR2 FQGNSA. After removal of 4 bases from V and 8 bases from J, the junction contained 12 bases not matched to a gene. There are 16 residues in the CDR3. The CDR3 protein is CASSWPGQGVEDEQFF. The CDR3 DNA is TGTGCCAGCAGCTGGCCGGGACAGGGAGTAGAGGATGAGCAGTTCTTC.

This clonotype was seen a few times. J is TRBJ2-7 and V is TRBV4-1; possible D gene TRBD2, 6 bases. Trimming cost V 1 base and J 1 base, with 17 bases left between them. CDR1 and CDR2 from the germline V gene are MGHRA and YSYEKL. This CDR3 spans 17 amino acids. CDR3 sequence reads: CASSQGEGRTLSYEQYF. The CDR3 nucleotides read TGCGCCAGCAGCCAAGGTGAGGGGAGGACTTTGTCCTACGAGCAGTACTTC.

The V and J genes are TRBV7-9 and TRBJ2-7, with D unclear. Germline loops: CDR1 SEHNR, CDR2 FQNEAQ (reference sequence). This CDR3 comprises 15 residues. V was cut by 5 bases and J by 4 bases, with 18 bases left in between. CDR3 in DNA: TGTGCCAGCAGCCCCAATCCCGGGTCCCCTTACGAGCAGTACTTC. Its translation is CASSPNPGSPYEQYF.

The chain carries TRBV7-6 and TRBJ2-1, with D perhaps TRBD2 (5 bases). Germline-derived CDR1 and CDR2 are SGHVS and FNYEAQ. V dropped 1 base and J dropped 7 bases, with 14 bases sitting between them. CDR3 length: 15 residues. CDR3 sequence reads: CASSLGAAGPNEQFF. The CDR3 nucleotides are TGTGCCAGCAGCTTAGGGGCGGCGGGTCCAAATGAGCAGTTCTTC.

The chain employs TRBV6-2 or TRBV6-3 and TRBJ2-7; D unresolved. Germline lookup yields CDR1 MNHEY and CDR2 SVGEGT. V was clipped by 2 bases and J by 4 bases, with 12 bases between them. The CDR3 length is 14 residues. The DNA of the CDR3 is TGTGCCAGCAGTTACATTGTCGCAGCTTACGAGCAGTACTTC. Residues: CASSYIVAAYEQYF.

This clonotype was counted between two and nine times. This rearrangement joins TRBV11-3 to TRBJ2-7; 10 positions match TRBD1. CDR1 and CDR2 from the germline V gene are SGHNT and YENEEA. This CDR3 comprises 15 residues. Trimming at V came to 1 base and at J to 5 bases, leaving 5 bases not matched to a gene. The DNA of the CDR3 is TGTGCCAGCAGCTTAGCCCCCGGGACAGGGGACGAGCAGTACTTC. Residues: CASSLAPGTGDEQYF.

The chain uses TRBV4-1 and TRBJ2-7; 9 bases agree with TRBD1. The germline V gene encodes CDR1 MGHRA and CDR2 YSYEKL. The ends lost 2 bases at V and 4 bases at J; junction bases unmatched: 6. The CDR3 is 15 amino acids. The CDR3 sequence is CASSQLTGGSYEQYF. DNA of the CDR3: TGCGCCAGCAGCCAACTTACAGGGGGCAGTTACGAGCAGTACTTC.

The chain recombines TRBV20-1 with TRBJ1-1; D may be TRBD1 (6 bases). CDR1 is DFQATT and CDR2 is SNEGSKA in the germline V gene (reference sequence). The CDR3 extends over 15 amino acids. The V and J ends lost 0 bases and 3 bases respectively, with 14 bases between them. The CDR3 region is CSARDRRGGYTEAFF. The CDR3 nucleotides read TGCAGTGCTAGAGATCGCAGGGGCGGCTACACTGAAGCTTTCTTT.

The CDR3 here is CASSQIQGPSNQPQHF. In DNA form, the CDR3 reads TGCGCCAGCAGCCAAATACAGGGGCCAAGCAATCAGCCCCAGCATTTT. The V gene is TRBV4-1, the J gene TRBJ1-5; 7 positions agree with TRBD1. Trimming took 2 bases from V and 1 from J; bases not matched to a gene: 5. The CDR3 sequence is 16 residues long. Looked up from germline, CDR1 is MGHRA and CDR2 is YSYEKL.

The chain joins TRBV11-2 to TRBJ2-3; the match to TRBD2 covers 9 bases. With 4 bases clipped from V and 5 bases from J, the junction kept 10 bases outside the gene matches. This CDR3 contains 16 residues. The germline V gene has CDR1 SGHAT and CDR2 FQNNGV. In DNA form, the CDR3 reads TGTGCCAGCAGCTCCCAGGCGGGGGGGGCCGGAGATACGCAGTATTTT. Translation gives CASSSQAGGAGDTQYF.

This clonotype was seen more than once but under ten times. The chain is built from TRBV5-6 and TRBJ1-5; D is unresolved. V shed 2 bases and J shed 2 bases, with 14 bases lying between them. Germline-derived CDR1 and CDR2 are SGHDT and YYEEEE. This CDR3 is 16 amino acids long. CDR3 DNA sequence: TGTGCCAGCAGCTTTCGGCAGGTCTTAGGCAATCAGCCCCAGCATTTT. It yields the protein CASSFRQVLGNQPQHF. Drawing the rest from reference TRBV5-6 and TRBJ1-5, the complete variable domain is DAGVTQSPTHLIKTRGQQVTLRCSPKSGHDTVSWYQQALGQGPQFIFQYYEEEERQRGNFPDRFSGHQFPNYSSELNVNALLLGDSALYLCASSFRQVLGNQPQHFGDGTRLSIL.

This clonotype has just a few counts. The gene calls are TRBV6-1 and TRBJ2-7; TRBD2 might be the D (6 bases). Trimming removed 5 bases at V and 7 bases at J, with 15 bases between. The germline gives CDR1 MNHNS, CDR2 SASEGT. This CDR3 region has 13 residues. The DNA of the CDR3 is TGTGCCAGCAGTTACGGTTTGGAGGGGGAGCAGTACTTC. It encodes CASSYGLEGEQYF.

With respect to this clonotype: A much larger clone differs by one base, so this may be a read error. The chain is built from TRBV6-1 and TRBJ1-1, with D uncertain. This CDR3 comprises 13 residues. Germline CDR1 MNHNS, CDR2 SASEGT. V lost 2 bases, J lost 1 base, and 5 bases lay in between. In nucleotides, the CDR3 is TGTGCCAGCAGTGAAATCCGGAACACTGAAGCTTTCTTT. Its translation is CASSEIRNTEAFF.

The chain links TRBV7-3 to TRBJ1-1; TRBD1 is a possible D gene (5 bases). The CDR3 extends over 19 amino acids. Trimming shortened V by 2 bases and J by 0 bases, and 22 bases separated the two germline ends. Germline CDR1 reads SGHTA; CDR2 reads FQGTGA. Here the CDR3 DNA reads TGTGCCAGCAGCTTACTTTACCGGGACGGCGGTGGAGTGAACACTGAAGCTTTCTTT. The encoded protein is CASSLLYRDGGGVNTEAFF.